The T cell receptor (beta chain) under discussion was sequenced for a study of PD-1 blockade in classical Hodgkin lymphoma. The CDR3 has 15 amino acids. Looked up from germline, CDR1 is MNHNS and CDR2 is SASEGT. The V and J ends lost 7 bases and 9 bases respectively, with 19 bases between them. The table came from immunoSEQ multiplex PCR; TCRdb's copy has only in-frame clones and leaves some out. Among tens of thousands of clones listed, over 75% were seen once. Broader study findings: Complete responders entered with baseline diversity on par with newly diagnosed patients, the results showed. Newly diagnosed patients reportedly had lower baseline TCR diversity than healthy donors.

The time point was: cycle 4 day 1 (C4D1), after more than five weeks of nivolumab. Each patient experienced a relapse that followed autologous stem cell transplantation, and brentuximab vedotin exposure varied. Remarks on this clone: Its antigen is unknown.

The specimen comprised peripheral blood mononuclear cells (PBMCs), sampled before the fourth cycle of nivolumab. The sequence was collected from a human donor with classical Hodgkin lymphoma. The rearrangement joins TRBV6-1 to TRBJ1-6, with D possibly TRBD1 on 6 matching bases. For the CDR3, the DNA is TGTGCCAGCATCCCACCGGGGGCGTTGGGTTCACCCCTCCACTTT. Encoded protein: CASIPPGALGSPLHF.